This is a list of T cell receptor beta chains from one sample in a study of PD-1 blockade in classical Hodgkin lymphoma. This table comes from immunoSEQ multiplex PCR, and its TCRdb copy is limited to in-frame clones, with some not included. The data hold around 30,000 clones, with around 83% observed a single time. This material consisted of CD4+ T cells from blood, taken before the fourth cycle of nivolumab. Receptors were obtained from a human donor with classical Hodgkin lymphoma. CDR3s include the opening cysteine and the closing phenylalanine or tryptophan. D genes are given only for firm matches. Clone size is stated in some rows and not others, as once, few, many or a class when expanded.

clone size: NA
D gene: TRBD2
J gene: TRBJ2-3
V gene: TRBV5-6
CDR3 DNA: TGTGCCAGCAGCTCCCTTTATAGCGGGGGAGGGTCAGATACGCAGTATTTT
CDR3 protein: CASSSLYSGGGSDTQYF

clone size: once
D gene: NA
J gene: TRBJ2-1
V gene: TRBV27
CDR3 DNA: TGTGCCAGCAGTTTGGGGGGAGCGGAGTTCTTC
CDR3 protein: CASSLGGAEFF

clone size: NA
D gene: NA
J gene: TRBJ1-1
V gene: TRBV10-3
CDR3 DNA: TGTGCCATCAGTGAACCAGGGGTGACTGAAGCTTTCTTT
CDR3 protein: CAISEPGVTEAFF

clone size: NA
D gene: NA
J gene: TRBJ2-5
V gene: TRBV11-2
CDR3 DNA: TGTGCCAGCAGCCCCGATGTCCGGTCGGAGACCCAGTACTTC
CDR3 protein: CASSPDVRSETQYF

clone size: NA
D gene: TRBD1
J gene: TRBJ2-7
V gene: TRBV7-9
CDR3 DNA: TGTGCCAGCAGCTTATCAGGAGGGGGGACAGGAACCTACGAGCAGTACTTC
CDR3 protein: CASSLSGGGTGTYEQYF

clone size: once
D gene: TRBD2
J gene: TRBJ2-1
V gene: TRBV27
CDR3 DNA: TGTGCCAGCAGCCTATCGGCCACGGGGGGCAATGAGCAGTTCTTC
CDR3 protein: CASSLSATGGNEQFF

clone size: NA
D gene: TRBD1
J gene: TRBJ1-5
V gene: TRBV10-2
CDR3 DNA: TGCGCCAGCAGAGCTGACAGGGGCAGAAATCAGCCCCAGCATTTT
CDR3 protein: CASRADRGRNQPQHF

clone size: NA
D gene: TRBD2
J gene: TRBJ2-7
V gene: TRBV5-1
CDR3 DNA: TGCGCCAGCAGCTTGGAAGGTTTACGGACTAGCGGGATCTCCTACGAGCAGTACTTC
CDR3 protein: CASSLEGLRTSGISYEQYF

clone size: NA
D gene: NA
J gene: TRBJ2-7
V gene: TRBV5-6
CDR3 DNA: TGTGCCAGCAGCGGGGACTCGAGCTCCTACGAGCAGTACTTC
CDR3 protein: CASSGDSSSYEQYF

clone size: NA
D gene: NA
J gene: TRBJ1-3
V gene: TRBV6-1
CDR3 DNA: TGTGCCAGCACTTGGGGGCAGAACTCTGGAAACACCATATATTTT
CDR3 protein: CASTWGQNSGNTIYF

clone size: NA
D gene: TRBD1
J gene: TRBJ2-2
V gene: TRBV11-3
CDR3 DNA: TGTGCCAGCAGCTCGATACAGGGGGACGGGGAGCTGTTTTTT
CDR3 protein: CASSSIQGDGELFF

clone size: NA
D gene: TRBD1
J gene: TRBJ1-4
V gene: TRBV7-2
CDR3 DNA: TGTGCCAGCAGCTTACAGGGGGCAGCTGAAAAACTGTTTTTT
CDR3 protein: CASSLQGAAEKLFF

clone size: NA
D gene: NA
J gene: TRBJ1-6
V gene: TRBV6-1
CDR3 DNA: TGTGCCAGCAGCGAAACCCGTATATATTCACCCCTCCACTTT
CDR3 protein: CASSETRIYSPLHF

clone size: NA
D gene: NA
J gene: TRBJ2-7
V gene: TRBV9
CDR3 DNA: TGTGCCAGCAGCGTAGTCCCCCAGGGAGACGAGCAGTACTTC
CDR3 protein: CASSVVPQGDEQYF

clone size: NA
D gene: TRBD1
J gene: TRBJ1-2
V gene: TRBV5-5
CDR3 DNA: TGTGCCAGCAGCGTGGACAGGGGGCAGATTGGAGACTATGGCTACACCTTC
CDR3 protein: CASSVDRGQIGDYGYTF

clone size: NA
D gene: NA
J gene: TRBJ2-5
V gene: TRBV18
CDR3 DNA: TGTGCCAGCTCACCTGTACGAGAGACCCAGTACTTC
CDR3 protein: CASSPVRETQYF

clone size: NA
D gene: TRBD2
J gene: TRBJ2-2
V gene: TRBV7-9
CDR3 DNA: TGTGCCAGCGCCCTAGCGGGAGCCACCGGGGAGCTGTTTTTT
CDR3 protein: CASALAGATGELFF

clone size: NA
D gene: TRBD2
J gene: TRBJ2-7
V gene: TRBV2
CDR3 DNA: TGTGCCAGCCGTCGGGGGGAGTTGGGTGAGCAGTACTTC
CDR3 protein: CASRRGELGEQYF

clone size: NA
D gene: TRBD2
J gene: TRBJ2-2
V gene: TRBV4-2
CDR3 DNA: TGTGCCAGCAGCCAAGCGGGGGGGCTTGCCGGGGAGCTGTTTTTT
CDR3 protein: CASSQAGGLAGELFF

clone size: NA
D gene: NA
J gene: TRBJ2-5
V gene: TRBV28
CDR3 DNA: TGTGCCAGCAGTGGGGAATCAAGGGGGGAGACCCAGTACTTC
CDR3 protein: CASSGESRGETQYF

clone size: NA
D gene: NA
J gene: TRBJ2-5
V gene: TRBV19
CDR3 DNA: TGTGCCAGTAGTCCCCTAGGTCAAGAGACCCAGTACTTC
CDR3 protein: CASSPLGQETQYF

clone size: NA
D gene: NA
J gene: TRBJ2-7
V gene: TRBV5-1
CDR3 DNA: TGCGCCAGCAGCCGGGATCAGGGTAAGGGCTACGAGCAGTACTTC
CDR3 protein: CASSRDQGKGYEQYF

clone size: once
D gene: TRBD1
J gene: TRBJ1-2
V gene: TRBV28
CDR3 DNA: TGTGCCAGCACTACAGGGGGCCTCTATGGCTACACCTTC
CDR3 protein: CASTTGGLYGYTF

clone size: NA
D gene: TRBD2
J gene: TRBJ2-1
V gene: TRBV4-1
CDR3 DNA: TGCGCCAGCAGCCAGGGACTAGCGGGAACTGAGCAGTTCTTC
CDR3 protein: CASSQGLAGTEQFF

clone size: once
D gene: NA
J gene: TRBJ1-5
V gene: TRBV27
CDR3 DNA: TGTGCCAGCAGTTTTTGGGGGAAGCCCCAGCATTTT
CDR3 protein: CASSFWGKPQHF

clone size: NA
D gene: NA
J gene: TRBJ1-5
V gene: TRBV23-1
CDR3 DNA: TGCGCCAGCAGTCAACTTCATCAGCCCCAGCATTTT
CDR3 protein: CASSQLHQPQHF

clone size: NA
D gene: TRBD1
J gene: TRBJ1-2
V gene: TRBV29-1
CDR3 DNA: TGCAGCGTTGAAGAGGGGACAGCTAACTATGGCTACACCTTC
CDR3 protein: CSVEEGTANYGYTF

clone size: NA
D gene: NA
J gene: TRBJ2-7
V gene: TRBV28
CDR3 DNA: TGTGCCAGCAGTTTAGGGGGTCGTCTCTACGAGCAGTACTTC
CDR3 protein: CASSLGGRLYEQYF

clone size: NA
D gene: NA
J gene: TRBJ1-3
V gene: TRBV2
CDR3 DNA: TGTGCCAGCACCAACACAGTCTCTGGAAACACCATATATTTT
CDR3 protein: CASTNTVSGNTIYF

clone size: NA
D gene: TRBD1
J gene: TRBJ2-7
V gene: TRBV11-3
CDR3 DNA: TGTGCCAGCAGCCCTCCGCAATCAGGGACAGGGGAGAGAAGCTCCTACGAGCAGTACTTC
CDR3 protein: CASSPPQSGTGERSSYEQYF

clone size: once
D gene: TRBD1
J gene: TRBJ1-4
V gene: TRBV7-2
CDR3 DNA: TGTGCCAGCAGCCCGGGAGGGGGCGGAACTAATGAAAAACTGTTTTTT
CDR3 protein: CASSPGGGGTNEKLFF

clone size: once
D gene: NA
J gene: TRBJ2-5
V gene: TRBV7-2
CDR3 DNA: TGTGCCAGCAGCTTAGACAGGGTGACCCAGTACTTC
CDR3 protein: CASSLDRVTQYF

clone size: NA
D gene: TRBD1
J gene: TRBJ1-4
V gene: TRBV5-1
CDR3 DNA: TGCGCCAGCAGCCTGGGACAGTCTAATGAAAAACTGTTTTTT
CDR3 protein: CASSLGQSNEKLFF

clone size: few
D gene: TRBD1
J gene: TRBJ1-5
V gene: TRBV18
CDR3 DNA: TGTGCCAGCTCAGGGGCAGGGGGCGTACGCAATCAGCCCCAGCATTTT
CDR3 protein: CASSGAGGVRNQPQHF

clone size: NA
D gene: NA
J gene: TRBJ2-2
V gene: TRBV6-5
CDR3 DNA: TGTGCCAGCAGTTACCTCAGTCGGGCCCAGGCCGGGGAGCTGTTTTTT
CDR3 protein: CASSYLSRAQAGELFF

clone size: NA
D gene: NA
J gene: TRBJ1-5
V gene: TRBV6-1
CDR3 DNA: TGTGCCAGCAGGGCGGAACTACATCAGCCCCAGCATTTT
CDR3 protein: CASRAELHQPQHF

clone size: NA
D gene: TRBD2
J gene: TRBJ2-5
V gene: TRBV7-2
CDR3 DNA: TGTGCCAGCAGCCTCTGGACTAGCGGGGGGGGTATGGAGACCCAGTACTTC
CDR3 protein: CASSLWTSGGGMETQYF

clone size: NA
D gene: NA
J gene: TRBJ2-4
V gene: TRBV2
CDR3 DNA: TGTGCCAGCAGTGAAGGGCGGCTAGCCAAAAACATTCAGTACTTC
CDR3 protein: CASSEGRLAKNIQYF

clone size: few
D gene: TRBD1
J gene: TRBJ1-1
V gene: TRBV20-1
CDR3 DNA: TGCAGTGCTCCGGACAGGGGAGCTTTCTTT
CDR3 protein: CSAPDRGAFF

clone size: NA
D gene: TRBD2
J gene: TRBJ2-3
V gene: TRBV4-2
CDR3 DNA: TGTGCCAGCAGCCAAGAGGCACCAGCTAGCGGGAAGACAGATACGCAGTATTTT
CDR3 protein: CASSQEAPASGKTDTQYF

clone size: NA
D gene: TRBD1
J gene: TRBJ2-3
V gene: TRBV6-7
CDR3 DNA: TGTGCCAGTAAGACCGAGGACAGGAATTCAGATACGCAGTATTTT
CDR3 protein: CASKTEDRNSDTQYF

clone size: NA
D gene: NA
J gene: TRBJ2-7
V gene: TRBV18
CDR3 DNA: TGTGCCAGCTCAGGTCTAGCAGGATACGAGCAGTACTTC
CDR3 protein: CASSGLAGYEQYF

clone size: NA
D gene: TRBD1
J gene: TRBJ1-5
V gene: TRBV7-2
CDR3 DNA: TGTGCCAGCAGCCAGGGGACAGGGGGCCTCCAGACCCAGCATTTT
CDR3 protein: CASSQGTGGLQTQHF